These T cell receptor beta chains were read from a single sample in a study of T-cell reconstitution after alpha-beta-depleted transplantation in children. TCRdb re-called the PCR reads with MiXCR, one entry per CDR3 protein. In the table there are 330,000 or so distinct CDR3 sequences, around 10% of which are singletons. The sample consisted of PBMCs, taken before TCRalphabeta/CD19-depleted stem cell transplant. Every receptor here comes from a boy younger than two with acute myeloid leukemia, due to receive a stem cell transplant. Each CDR3 is given with its conserved first and last residue. The order of the fields is D gene, V gene, J gene, CDR3 length, clone size, CDR3 DNA, CDR3 protein. The D gene is left open where the match is weak. Clone size is given for some rows only: seen once, a few or many times, or a class if the clone is expanded.

>TRBD1|TRBV6-5|TRBJ2-2|16|many
TGTGCCAGCAGTTACTTCAGGGGGCCGAACACCGGGGAGCTGTTTTTT
CASSYFRGPNTGELFF
>TRBD1|TRBV13|TRBJ1-3|14|few
TGTGCCAGCAGCTCGACAGGGGAAGGGAACACCATATATTTT
CASSSTGEGNTIYF
>TRBD1|TRBV9|TRBJ2-1|14|NA
TGTGCCAGCAGCCCGGGACAGGCTTACAATGAGCAGTTCTTC
CASSPGQAYNEQFF
>TRBD2|TRBV20-1|TRBJ2-1|16|NA
TGCTGTGCTAGCCTCTCTGCGGGGGGGCCAGGCAATGAGCAGTTCTTC
CCASLSAGGPGNEQFF
>NA|TRBV27|TRBJ1-1|16|many
TGTGCCAGCACCAGAACCGCGTCCAGGGGCAACACTGAAGCTTTCTTT
CASTRTASRGNTEAFF
>NA|TRBV4-3|TRBJ2-2|14|many
TGCGCCAGCAGCCAAGATGATGACACCGGGGAGCTGTTTTTT
CASSQDDDTGELFF
>TRBD1|TRBV6-5|TRBJ1-2|16|many
TGTGCCAGCAGTTACTCCGGCAGGGGGCCATACTATGGCTACACCTTC
CASSYSGRGPYYGYTF
>NA|TRBV7-2|TRBJ2-7|13|many
TGTGCCAGCAGCTTATTCGGGGTTTACGAGCAGTACTTC
CASSLFGVYEQYF
>NA|TRBV28|TRBJ2-7|13|NA
TGTGCCAGCAGTGTCGAGGTTTCCTACGAGCAGTACTTC
CASSVEVSYEQYF
>NA|TRBV4-3|TRBJ1-1|13|many
TGCGCCAGCAGCCAATACGGGAACACTGAAGCTTTCTTT
CASSQYGNTEAFF
>NA|TRBV7-2|TRBJ2-3|16|many
TGTGCCAGCAGCTTACGGGCGGGGACGAGCACAGATACGCAGTATTTT
CASSLRAGTSTDTQYF
>NA|TRBV6-2/TRBV6-3|TRBJ2-1|10|many
TGTGCCAGTGGGGACGGCGAGCAGTTCTTC
CASGDGEQFF
>TRBD1|TRBV27|TRBJ2-1|15|few
TGTGCCAGCAGTTTCAGGGACAGGCTATACAATGAGCAGTTCTTC
CASSFRDRLYNEQFF
>TRBD2|TRBV12-5|TRBJ2-1|19|NA
TGTGCTAGTGGTTTGGTACAGGGACTAGCGTTTAGCTCCTACAATGAGCAGTTCTTC
CASGLVQGLAFSSYNEQFF
>TRBD2|TRBV10-3|TRBJ2-3|15|few
TGTGCCATCACCCGGACTAGCGGGAACACAGATACGCAGTATTTT
CAITRTSGNTDTQYF
>NA|TRBV5-1|TRBJ2-1|17|many
TGCGCCAGCAGGCCCCCTTTGGCGGGGGCTCCCTACAATGAGCAGTTCTTC
CASRPPLAGAPYNEQFF
>NA|TRBV28|TRBJ1-5|16|many
TGTGCCAGCACCACCCGTGTCAGGGGCCCAAATCAGCCCCAGCATTTT
CASTTRVRGPNQPQHF
>NA|TRBV3-1|TRBJ1-1|11|many
TGTGCCAGCAGCCGGGCCTCTGAAGCTTTCTTT
CASSRASEAFF
>TRBD2|TRBV9|TRBJ2-1|15|many
TGTGCCAGCAGCGTAGGGACTAGACCCTACAATGAGCAGTTCTTC
CASSVGTRPYNEQFF
>TRBD2|TRBV5-1|TRBJ2-5|14|few
TGCGCCAGCAGCTTTAGCGGGGGTACGGAGACCCAGTACTTC
CASSFSGGTETQYF
>TRBD2|TRBV7-2|TRBJ2-1|14|many
TGTGCCAGCAGATCTACTAGCGGGAGGCCCGAGCAGTTCTTC
CASRSTSGRPEQFF
>TRBD2|TRBV20-1|TRBJ2-6|21|few
TGCAGTGCTAGAAGCAATCTCGGGACTAGCGGGGCCCACTCTGGGGCCAACGTCCTGACTTTC
CSARSNLGTSGAHSGANVLTF
>NA|TRBV29-1|TRBJ2-2|14|NA
TGCAGCGTTCTCGCAGGCGGAAACACCGGGGAGCTGTTTTTT
CSVLAGGNTGELFF
>TRBD2|TRBV11-1|TRBJ2-5|16|NA
TGTGCCAGCAGCTTACCCGGACTAGCGGGTAAAGAGACCCAGTACTTC
CASSLPGLAGKETQYF
>TRBD2|TRBV11-2|TRBJ2-1|17|many
TGTGCCAGCAGCTTAGACCTAGCGGGCCGGGCCTACAATGAGCAGTTCTTC
CASSLDLAGRAYNEQFF
>TRBD1|TRBV7-4|TRBJ1-1|13|NA
TGTGCCAGCAGCGGCAGGGGGGACACTGAAGCTTTCTTT
CASSGRGDTEAFF
>NA|TRBV4-3|TRBJ1-4|15|many
TGCGCCAGCAGCCAAGATTGGACAAGGAATGAAAAACTGTTTTTT
CASSQDWTRNEKLFF
>NA|TRBV5-1|TRBJ2-7|18|many
TGCGCCAGCAGCTTTACAGCGCCCCCGGGTTCGAGCTCCTACGAGCAGTACTTC
CASSFTAPPGSSSYEQYF
>NA|TRBV15|TRBJ2-4|15|many
TGTGCCACCAGCATGGGCACAGGGATAGGAAACATTCAGTACTTC
CATSMGTGIGNIQYF
>TRBD2|TRBV10-1|TRBJ2-1|13|NA
TGCGCCAGCAGTGAACCAGCGGGGGCCCTGCGGTTCTTC
CASSEPAGALRFF
>NA|TRBV20-1|TRBJ2-5|12|few
TGCAGTGTTCAGGGGGGGAGAGAGACCCAGTACTTC
CSVQGGRETQYF